The text below deals with one T cell receptor (beta chain). The data were taken from a study of cytomegalovirus exposure and HLA in healthy donors. Here immunoSEQ multiplex PCR was the method, and the copy in TCRdb shows in-frame clones only, minus some. The repertoire has 140,000 or so clones, about 89% of them found once; the top ten carry 0.6% to 0.85%. The source material was PBMCs. The origin of this receptor is a man aged 18-30 years in good health and CMV-seronegative.

The chain's CDR3 is CASSGGQPSNQPQHF. DNA of the CDR3: TGTGCCAGCAGCGGGGGACAACCAAGCAATCAGCCCCAGCATTTT. This chain joins TRBV7-8 and TRBJ1-5; a possible D gene is TRBD1 (6 bases). The V end lost 5 bases, the J end lost 1 base, and 12 bases lay between the germline ends. The CDR3 totals 15 residues. Germline values: CDR1 SGHVS, CDR2 FQNEAQ.